A single sample is the source of the 14 T cell receptor beta chains below, sequenced in a study of molecular identifiers for immune sequencing clone quantification. Via MiXCR, TCRdb re-called the PCR reads, giving one row per CDR3 protein. The sample holds under 100,000 distinct CDR3 sequences, around 25% seen once. The sample taken for sequencing was naive CD8+ T cells from blood, with Jurkat cell RNA spiked in. Subset denoted: FACS-sorted CD8+CD4-CCR7+CD45RA+ naive T cells. All receptors derive from a human donor in good health. Some libraries in this study had Jurkat cell RNA spiked in.

The chain employs TRBV28 and TRBJ2-7; unclear D gene. Trimming pared 5 bases from V and 2 bases from J, leaving 13 bases between. The CDR3 is made up of 14 amino acids. Germline V CDR1 and CDR2: MDHEN, SYDVKM. The CDR3 bases are TGTGCCAGCAGTAATCACCGCTTCACCTACGAGCAGTACTTC. Protein sequence: CASSNHRFTYEQYF.

This clonotype was seen ten or more times. V is TRBV29-1 and J is TRBJ2-7; 11 bases fit TRBD2. CDR1 is SQVTM, CDR2 ANQGSEA, per germline. The CDR3 is made up of 16 amino acids. The junction had 6 bases not matched to a gene; V was cut back by 1 base and J by 1 base. CDR3 in amino acids: CSVEGRSSGGSYEQYF. CDR3 coding DNA: TGCAGCGTTGAAGGTAGATCTAGCGGGGGGTCCTACGAGCAGTACTTC.

The chain carries TRBV2 and TRBJ1-2; TRBD1 matches at 7 bases. Germline V gene data show CDR1 as SNHLY and CDR2 as FYNNEI. This CDR3 region has 14 residues. V was clipped by 9 bases and J by 4 bases; unmatched bases: 11. CDR3 sequence (DNA): TGTGCCAGAACGGGACAGTCGACCCTCTATGGCTACACCTTC. This translates into CARTGQSTLYGYTF.

The rearrangement uses TRBV5-1 and TRBJ2-1, with 8 bases identical to TRBD1. Per germline, CDR1 SGHRS and CDR2 YFSETQ. This CDR3 is built from 17 residues. Unmatched junction bases numbered 13, after V lost 4 bases and J lost 4 bases. The CDR3 DNA reads as TGCGCCAGCAGCCCAGGACAGGGTGGTGTCGGGTACAATGAGCAGTTCTTC. Translating gives CASSPGQGGVGYNEQFF.

This clonotype was counted many times. The chain uses TRBV5-5 and TRBJ2-5; 9 bases align to TRBD1. Germline assignment: CDR1 SGHKS and CDR2 YYEKEE (reference sequence). The J segment lost 2 bases and the V segment lost 2 bases, leaving 13 bases of the junction unmatched. The CDR3 runs to 18 residues. CDR3 DNA sequence: TGTGCCAGCAGCTTAACCTTTGGACAGGGGTTCTTTCAAGAGACCCAGTACTTC. The encoded protein is CASSLTFGQGFFQETQYF.

This clonotype was found a few times. J is TRBJ2-3 and V is TRBV10-1; no firm D call. The CDR3 has 17 residues. Germline V gene data show CDR1 as WNHNN and CDR2 as SYGVQD (reference sequence). Trimming took 3 bases from V and 1 from J, leaving 17 bases between them. The CDR3 protein is CASSDLSGVSRTDTQYF. The CDR3 DNA sequence: TGCGCCAGCAGTGATTTATCAGGAGTATCCCGCACAGATACGCAGTATTTT.

This clonotype was seen repeatedly, ten times or more. The CDR3 bases are TGCAGTGCTAGATCGGGACAGATCCCTGGGTCTAGCACAGATACGCAGTATTTT. Its protein is CSARSGQIPGSSTDTQYF. This chain links TRBV20-1 with TRBJ2-3; 7 positions agree with TRBD1. Germline trimming cut 2 bases from V and 0 bases from J; bases unmatched to any gene: 14. The V gene's germline CDR1 is DFQATT and CDR2 SNEGSKA (reference sequence). This CDR3 contains 18 residues.

The chain couples TRBV7-9 to TRBJ1-5; D call uncertain. This CDR3 is 13 amino acids long. The germline V gene encodes CDR1 SEHNR and CDR2 FQNEAQ (reference sequence). Deletions cut 2 bases from V and 4 bases from J, with 6 bases between. CDR3 amino acids: CASSLTGNQPQHF. The CDR3 nucleotides read TGTGCCAGCAGCTTAACGGGGAATCAGCCCCAGCATTTT. Supplemented by reference TRBV7-9 and TRBJ1-5, the full variable domain reads DTGVSQNPRHKITKRGQNVTFRCDPISEHNRLYWYRQTLGQGPEFLTYFQNEAQLEKSRLLSDRFSAERPKGSFSTLEIQRTEQGDSAMYLCASSLTGNQPQHFGDGTRLSIL.

Points on this clonotype: A read error may explain this, as a much larger clone is one base away. The chain is built from TRBV30 and TRBJ1-2, with a tentative D call TRBD1 (6 bases). CDR1 is GTSNPN, CDR2 SVGIG, per germline (reference sequence). Trimming left V 0 bases short and J 3 bases short, with 11 bases between. The CDR3 is 14 amino acids. CDR3 bases: TGTGCCTGGAGTGTAGGGGCAGGGGACTATGGCTACACCTTC. It translates to CAWSVGAGDYGYTF.

Many counts were recorded for this clonotype. This chain connects TRBV6-5 to TRBJ2-2; D gene uncertain. V was trimmed by 2 bases and J by 1 base, leaving 5 bases between them. CDR1 is MNHEY and CDR2 is SVGAGI in the germline V gene. The CDR3 is made up of 14 amino acids. The CDR3 DNA is TGTGCCAGCAGTTACACTGGGAACACCGGGGAGCTGTTTTTT. As protein: CASSYTGNTGELFF.

About this clonotype: One junction end does not reproduce the germline sequence, and a read error may be involved. This chain connects TRBV27 to TRBJ1-1; TRBD1 matches 9 bases. Germline V gene data show CDR1 as MNHEY and CDR2 as SMNVEV (reference sequence). This CDR3 is 17 amino acids long. Here the CDR3 DNA reads TGTGCCAGCAGTTTATTAATCACGGGACAGGGTATCACTGAAGCTCTCTTT. This sequence encodes CASSLLITGQGITEALF.

J is TRBJ2-1 and V is TRBV20-1, with 10 bases fitting TRBD2. The CDR3 loop spans 15 amino acids. The V segment lost 1 base and the J segment 4 bases; nucleotides outside the gene matches: 4. CDR1 DFQATT and CDR2 SNEGSKA come from the germline V gene (reference sequence). The DNA of the CDR3 is TGCAGTGCTAGAGTTCAGCGGGAGGGGTACAATGAGCAGTTCTTC. This translates into CSARVQREGYNEQFF.

On this clonotype itself: Being one base from a much bigger clone, this may be a read error. V and J are TRBV7-2 and TRBJ1-1, with unresolved D. The ends were cut back, 7 bases at V and 0 bases at J, with 9 bases in the middle. The CDR3 has 13 amino acids. Germline lookup yields CDR1 SGHTA and CDR2 FQGNSA. The CDR3 coding sequence is TGTGCCAGCAACTTGGAGGTGAACACTGAAGCTTTCTTT. Amino acids: CASNLEVNTEAFF.

This clonotype was picked up a small number of times. The chain employs TRBV5-4 and TRBJ2-5; tentatively, D is TRBD2 (7 bases). With 5 bases removed from V and 2 bases from J, the gap between germline ends came to 19 bases. Per germline, CDR1 SGHNT and CDR2 YYREEE (reference sequence). The CDR3 is made up of 16 amino acids. The CDR3 region has the DNA TGTGCCAGCAGTCGTTTGGCGGGGGCCGAACAAGAGACCCAGTACTTC. Its translation is CASSRLAGAEQETQYF.